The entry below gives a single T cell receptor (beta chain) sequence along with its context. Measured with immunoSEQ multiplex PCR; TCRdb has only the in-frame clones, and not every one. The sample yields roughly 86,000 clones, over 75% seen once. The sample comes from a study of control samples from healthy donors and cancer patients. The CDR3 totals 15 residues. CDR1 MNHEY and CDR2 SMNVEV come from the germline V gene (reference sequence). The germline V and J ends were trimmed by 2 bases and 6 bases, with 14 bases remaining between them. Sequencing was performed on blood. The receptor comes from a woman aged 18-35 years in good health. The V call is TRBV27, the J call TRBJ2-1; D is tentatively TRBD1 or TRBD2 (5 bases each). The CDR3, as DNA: TGTGCCAGCAGTTTAAAAGGGACCTACGCCAATGAGCAGTTCTTC. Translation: CASSLKGTYANEQFF.